Included here is one T cell receptor beta chain sequence, with context. TCRdb itself ran the RACE reads through MiXCR, one entry per CDR3 protein. Of more than 95,000 distinct CDR3 sequences in the sample, 25% to 35% were seen once. This sample is drawn from a study of human T cells and chemical hapten exposure. Time point reported: patch test 3, about 24 weeks after DPC sensitization. Stated treatment: therapeutic diphenylcyclopropenone sensitization with weekly scalp DPC. Germline CDR1 is MNHEY and CDR2 is SVGAGI. V trimming: 0 bases; J trimming: 3 bases; junction bases outside the gene matches: 4. The CDR3 contains 15 residues.

The chain joins TRBV6-5 to TRBJ2-5; 7 nucleotides line up with TRBD2. This TCR was sampled from a man in his forties with alopecia areata. Some clones in this sample may be carry-over from other donors' samples. Sequences were derived from whole blood, sampled in connection with sensitization to the hapten diphenylcyclopropenone (DPC). This CDR3 reads CASSYSGRREETQYF. CDR3 nucleotide sequence: TGTGCCAGCAGTTACTCCGGGAGGAGAGAAGAGACCCAGTACTTC.